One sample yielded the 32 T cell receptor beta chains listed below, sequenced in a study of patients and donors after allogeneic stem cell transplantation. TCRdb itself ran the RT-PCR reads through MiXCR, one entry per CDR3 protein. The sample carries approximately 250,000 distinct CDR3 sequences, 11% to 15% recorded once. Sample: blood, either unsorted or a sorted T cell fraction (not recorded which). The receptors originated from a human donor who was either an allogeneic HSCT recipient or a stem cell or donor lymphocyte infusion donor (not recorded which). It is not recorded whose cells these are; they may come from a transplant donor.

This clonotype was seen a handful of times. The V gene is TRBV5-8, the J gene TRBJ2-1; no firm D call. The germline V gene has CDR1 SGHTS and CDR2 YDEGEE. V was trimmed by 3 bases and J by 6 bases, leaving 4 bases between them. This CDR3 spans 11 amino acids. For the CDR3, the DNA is TGTGCCAGCAGCTATTCCAATGAGCAGTTCTTC. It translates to CASSYSNEQFF.

The CDR3 sequence is CASSFGDGANSPLHF. In DNA, the CDR3 is TGTGCCAGCAGTTTCGGGGACGGAGCTAATTCACCCCTCCACTTT. The rearrangement links TRBV6-5 to TRBJ1-6; weak D call: TRBD1 (5 bases). Germline V CDR1 and CDR2: MNHEY, SVGAGI. This CDR3 region has 15 residues. V was trimmed by 4 bases and J by 6 bases, leaving 13 bases between them.

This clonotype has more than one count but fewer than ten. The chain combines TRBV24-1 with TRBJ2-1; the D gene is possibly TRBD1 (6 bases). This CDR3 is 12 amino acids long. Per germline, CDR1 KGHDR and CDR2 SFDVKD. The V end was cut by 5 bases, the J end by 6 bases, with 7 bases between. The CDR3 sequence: CATSGGGNEQFF. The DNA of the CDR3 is TGTGCCACCAGTGGAGGGGGCAATGAGCAGTTCTTC.

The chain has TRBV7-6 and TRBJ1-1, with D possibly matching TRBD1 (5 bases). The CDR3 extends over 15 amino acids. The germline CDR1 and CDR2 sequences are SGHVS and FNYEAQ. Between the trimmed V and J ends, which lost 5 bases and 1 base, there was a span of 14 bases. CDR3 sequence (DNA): TGTGCCAGCAGCGTAAAAATGGGGCAGAACACTGAAGCTTTCTTT. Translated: CASSVKMGQNTEAFF.

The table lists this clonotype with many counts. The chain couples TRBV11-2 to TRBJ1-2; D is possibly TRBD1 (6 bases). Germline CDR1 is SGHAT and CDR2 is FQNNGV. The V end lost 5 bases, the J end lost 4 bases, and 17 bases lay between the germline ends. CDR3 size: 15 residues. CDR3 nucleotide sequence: TGTGCCAGCAGCGCCAGAGGGGGGACACTCTATGGCTACACCTTC. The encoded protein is CASSARGGTLYGYTF.

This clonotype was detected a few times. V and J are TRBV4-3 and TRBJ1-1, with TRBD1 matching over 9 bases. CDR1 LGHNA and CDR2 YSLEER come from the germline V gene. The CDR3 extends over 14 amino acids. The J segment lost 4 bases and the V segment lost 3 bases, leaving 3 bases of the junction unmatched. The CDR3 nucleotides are TGCGCCAGCAGCCAGGTGACAGGGGGCACTGAAGCTTTCTTT. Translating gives CASSQVTGGTEAFF.

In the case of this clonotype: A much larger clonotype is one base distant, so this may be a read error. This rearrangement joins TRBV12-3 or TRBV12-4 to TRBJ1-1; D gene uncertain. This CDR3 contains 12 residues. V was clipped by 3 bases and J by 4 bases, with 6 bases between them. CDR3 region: CASSFRRTEAFF. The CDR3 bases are TGTGCCAGCAGTTTCAGGCGCACTGAAGCTTTCTTT.

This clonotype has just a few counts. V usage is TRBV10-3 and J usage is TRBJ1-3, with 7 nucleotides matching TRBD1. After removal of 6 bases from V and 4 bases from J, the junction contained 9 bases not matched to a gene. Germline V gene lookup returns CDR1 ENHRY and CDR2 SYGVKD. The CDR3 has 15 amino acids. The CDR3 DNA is TGTGCCATCAGAAGACAGGGCACAGACGGAAACACCATATATTTT. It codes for CAIRRQGTDGNTIYF.

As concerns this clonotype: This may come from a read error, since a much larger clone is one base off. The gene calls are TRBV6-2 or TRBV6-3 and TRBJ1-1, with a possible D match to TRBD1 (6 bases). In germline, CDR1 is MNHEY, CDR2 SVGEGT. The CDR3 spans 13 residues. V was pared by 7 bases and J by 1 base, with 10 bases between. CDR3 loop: CASTLDRNTEAFF. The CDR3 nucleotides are TGTGCCAGCACCCTGGACAGGAACACTGAAGCTTTCTTT.

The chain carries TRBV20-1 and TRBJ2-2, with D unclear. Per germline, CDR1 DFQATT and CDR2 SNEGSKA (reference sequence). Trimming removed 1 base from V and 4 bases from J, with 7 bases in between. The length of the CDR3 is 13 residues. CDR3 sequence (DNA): TGCAGTGCTAGAGCCGTGGTCACCGGGGAGCTGTTTTTT. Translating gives CSARAVVTGELFF.

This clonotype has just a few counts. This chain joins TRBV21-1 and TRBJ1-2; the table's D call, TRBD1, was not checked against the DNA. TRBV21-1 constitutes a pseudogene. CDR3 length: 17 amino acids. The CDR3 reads CASSKAPCRQGSNGYTF. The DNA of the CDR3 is TGTGCCAGCAGCAAAGCACCCTGCCGACAGGGAAGTAATGGCTACACCTTC.

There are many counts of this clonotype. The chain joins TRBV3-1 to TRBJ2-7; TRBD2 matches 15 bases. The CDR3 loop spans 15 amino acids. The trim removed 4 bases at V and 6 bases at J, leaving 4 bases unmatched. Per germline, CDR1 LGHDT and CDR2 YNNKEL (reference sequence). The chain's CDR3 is CASSPTGLAGGEQYF. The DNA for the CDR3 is TGTGCCAGCAGCCCTACGGGACTAGCGGGAGGCGAGCAGTACTTC.

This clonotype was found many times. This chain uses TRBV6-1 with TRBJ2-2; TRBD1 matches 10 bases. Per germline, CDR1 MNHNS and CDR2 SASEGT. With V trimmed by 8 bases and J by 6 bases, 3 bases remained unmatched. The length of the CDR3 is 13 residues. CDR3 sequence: CASFGQGAGELFF. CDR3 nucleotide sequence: TGTGCCAGCTTTGGACAGGGGGCCGGGGAGCTGTTTTTT.

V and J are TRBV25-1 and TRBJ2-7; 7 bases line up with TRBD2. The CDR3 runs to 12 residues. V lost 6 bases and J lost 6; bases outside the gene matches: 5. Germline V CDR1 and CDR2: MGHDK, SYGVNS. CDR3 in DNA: TGTGCCAGCAGCGGACTAGGCGGCGAGCAGTACTTC. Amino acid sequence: CASSGLGGEQYF.

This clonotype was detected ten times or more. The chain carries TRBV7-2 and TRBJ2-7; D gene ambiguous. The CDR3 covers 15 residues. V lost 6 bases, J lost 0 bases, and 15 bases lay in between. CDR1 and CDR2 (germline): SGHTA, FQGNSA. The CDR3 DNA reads TGTGCCAGCAGTCCCCCGCATATCGGCTCCTACGAGCAGTACTTC. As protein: CASSPPHIGSYEQYF. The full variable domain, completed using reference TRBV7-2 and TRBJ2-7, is GAGVSQSPSNKVTEKGKDVELRCDPISGHTALYWYRQSLGQGLEFLIYFQGNSAPDKSGLPSDRFSAERTGGSVSTLTIQRTQQEDSAVYLCASSPPHIGSYEQYFGPGTRLTVT.

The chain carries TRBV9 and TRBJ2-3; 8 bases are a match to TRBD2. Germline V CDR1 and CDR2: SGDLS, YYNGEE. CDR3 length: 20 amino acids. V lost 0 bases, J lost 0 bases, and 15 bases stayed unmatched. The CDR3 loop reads CASSVGGSGGALGSTDTQYF. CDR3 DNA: TGTGCCAGCAGCGTAGGCGGGAGCGGGGGCGCTCTAGGTAGCACAGATACGCAGTATTTT.

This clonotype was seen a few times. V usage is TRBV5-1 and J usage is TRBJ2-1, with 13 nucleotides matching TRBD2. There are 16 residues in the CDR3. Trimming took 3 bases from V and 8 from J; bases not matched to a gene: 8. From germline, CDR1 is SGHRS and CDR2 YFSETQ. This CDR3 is CASSSTSGRAIYEQFF. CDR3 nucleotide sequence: TGCGCCAGCAGCTCCACTAGCGGGAGGGCCATCTATGAGCAGTTCTTC.

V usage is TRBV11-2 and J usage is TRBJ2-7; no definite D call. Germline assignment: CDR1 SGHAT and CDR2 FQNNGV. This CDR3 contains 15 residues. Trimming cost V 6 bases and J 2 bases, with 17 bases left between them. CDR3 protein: CASRLAVAGAYEQYF. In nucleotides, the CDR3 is TGTGCCAGCAGGCTGGCGGTTGCAGGTGCCTACGAGCAGTACTTC.

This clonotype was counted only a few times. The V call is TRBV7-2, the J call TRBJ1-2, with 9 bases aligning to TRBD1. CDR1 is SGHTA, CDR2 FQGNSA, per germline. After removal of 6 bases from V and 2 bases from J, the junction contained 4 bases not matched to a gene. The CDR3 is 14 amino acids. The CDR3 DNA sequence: TGTGCCAGCAGATTCGGGACAGGGAACTATGGCTACACCTTC. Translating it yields CASRFGTGNYGYTF.

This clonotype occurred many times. CDR3 loop: CASSQNGGANNEQFF. DNA of the CDR3: TGTGCCAGCAGCCAAAACGGGGGGGCCAACAATGAGCAGTTCTTC. V and J are TRBV3-1 and TRBJ2-1, with 8 bases aligning to TRBD2. V was clipped by 2 bases and J by 5 bases; unmatched bases: 5. The CDR3 extends over 15 amino acids. Germline assignment: CDR1 LGHDT and CDR2 YNNKEL (reference sequence).

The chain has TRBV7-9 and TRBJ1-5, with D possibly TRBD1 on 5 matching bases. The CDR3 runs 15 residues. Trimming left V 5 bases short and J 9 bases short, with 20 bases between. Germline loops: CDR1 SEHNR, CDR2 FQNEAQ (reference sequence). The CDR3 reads CASSQEGYEQGPQHF. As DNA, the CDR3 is TGTGCCAGCAGCCAGGAGGGGTACGAGCAGGGGCCCCAGCATTTT. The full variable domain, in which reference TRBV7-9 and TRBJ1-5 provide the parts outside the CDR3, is DTGVSQNPRHKITKRGQNVTFRCDPISEHNRLYWYRQTLGQGPEFLTYFQNEAQLEKSRLLSDRFSAERPKGSFSTLEIQRTEQGDSAMYLCASSQEGYEQGPQHFGDGTRLSIL.

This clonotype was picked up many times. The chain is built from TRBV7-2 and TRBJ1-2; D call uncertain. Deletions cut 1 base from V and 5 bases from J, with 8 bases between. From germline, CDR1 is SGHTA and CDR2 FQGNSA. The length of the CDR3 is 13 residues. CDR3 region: CASSLDGLYGYTF. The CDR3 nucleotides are TGTGCCAGCAGCTTAGATGGCCTGTATGGCTACACCTTC.

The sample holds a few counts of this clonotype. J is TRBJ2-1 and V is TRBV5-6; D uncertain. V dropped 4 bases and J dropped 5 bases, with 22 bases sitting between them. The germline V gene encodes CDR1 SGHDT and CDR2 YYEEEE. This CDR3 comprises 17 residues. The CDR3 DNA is TGTGCCAGCAGCCCAGAGACATCTTACACCACTAACAATGAGCAGTTCTTC. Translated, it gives CASSPETSYTTNNEQFF.

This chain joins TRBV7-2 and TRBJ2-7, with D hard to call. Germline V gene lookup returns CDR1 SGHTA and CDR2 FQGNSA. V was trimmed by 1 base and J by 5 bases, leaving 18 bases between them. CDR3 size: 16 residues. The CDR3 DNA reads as TGTGCCAGCAGCTTAGTTGGACGGGCTGGTAGAAACGAGCAGTACTTC. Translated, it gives CASSLVGRAGRNEQYF. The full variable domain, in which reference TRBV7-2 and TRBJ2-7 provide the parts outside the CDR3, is GAGVSQSPSNKVTEKGKDVELRCDPISGHTALYWYRQSLGQGLEFLIYFQGNSAPDKSGLPSDRFSAERTGGSVSTLTIQRTQQEDSAVYLCASSLVGRAGRNEQYFGPGTRLTVT.

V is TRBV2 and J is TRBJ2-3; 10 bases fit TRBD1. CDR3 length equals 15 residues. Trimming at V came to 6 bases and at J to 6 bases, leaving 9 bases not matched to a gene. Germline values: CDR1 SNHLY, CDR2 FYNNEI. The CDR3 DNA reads TGTGCCAGCAGCCGGGACAGGGGTTCAATTGATACGCAGTATTTT. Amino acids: CASSRDRGSIDTQYF.

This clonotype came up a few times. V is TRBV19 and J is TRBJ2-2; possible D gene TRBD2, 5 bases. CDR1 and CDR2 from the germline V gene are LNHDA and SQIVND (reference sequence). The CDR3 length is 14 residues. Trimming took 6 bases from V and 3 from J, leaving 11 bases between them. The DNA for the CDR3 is TGTGCCAGTAGCGTCTCCGGGGACACCGGGGAGCTGTTTTTT. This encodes CASSVSGDTGELFF.

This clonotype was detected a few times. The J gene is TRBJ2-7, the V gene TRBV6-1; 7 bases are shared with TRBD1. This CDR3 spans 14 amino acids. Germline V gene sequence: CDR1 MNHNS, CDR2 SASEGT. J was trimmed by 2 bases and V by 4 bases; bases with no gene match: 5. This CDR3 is CASSAGQATYEQYF. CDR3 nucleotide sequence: TGTGCCAGCAGTGCCGGACAGGCCACCTACGAGCAGTACTTC.

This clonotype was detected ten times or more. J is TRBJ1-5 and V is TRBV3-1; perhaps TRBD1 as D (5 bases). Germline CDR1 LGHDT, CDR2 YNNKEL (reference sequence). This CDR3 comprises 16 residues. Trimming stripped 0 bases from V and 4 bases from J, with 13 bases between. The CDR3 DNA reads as TGTGCCAGCAGCCAAGATCTCCAGGGCCCTAATCAGCCCCAGCATTTT. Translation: CASSQDLQGPNQPQHF.

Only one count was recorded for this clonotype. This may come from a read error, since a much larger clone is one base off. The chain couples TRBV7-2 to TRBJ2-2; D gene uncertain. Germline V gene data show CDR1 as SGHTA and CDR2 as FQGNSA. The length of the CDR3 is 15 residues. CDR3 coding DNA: TGTGCCACCAGCCCCTACACAATGAACACCGGGGAGCTGTTTTTT. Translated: CATSPYTMNTGELFF.

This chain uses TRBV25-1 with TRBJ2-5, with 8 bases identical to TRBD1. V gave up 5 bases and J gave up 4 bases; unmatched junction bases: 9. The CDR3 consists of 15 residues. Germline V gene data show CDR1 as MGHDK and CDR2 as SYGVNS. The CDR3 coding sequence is TGTGCCAGCAGTCAACCCAGGGGGCTAGGAGAGACCCAGTACTTC. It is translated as CASSQPRGLGETQYF.

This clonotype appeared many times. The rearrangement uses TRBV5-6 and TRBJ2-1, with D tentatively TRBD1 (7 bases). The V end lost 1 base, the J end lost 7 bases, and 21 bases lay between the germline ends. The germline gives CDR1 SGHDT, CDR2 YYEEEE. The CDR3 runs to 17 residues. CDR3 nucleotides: TGTGCCAGCAGCTTGAGGAGGGCGACAGGGTTTTTAAATGAGCAGTTCTTC. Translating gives CASSLRRATGFLNEQFF. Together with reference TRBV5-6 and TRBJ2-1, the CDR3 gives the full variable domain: DAGVTQSPTHLIKTRGQQVTLRCSPKSGHDTVSWYQQALGQGPQFIFQYYEEEERQRGNFPDRFSGHQFPNYSSELNVNALLLGDSALYLCASSLRRATGFLNEQFFGPGTRLTVL.

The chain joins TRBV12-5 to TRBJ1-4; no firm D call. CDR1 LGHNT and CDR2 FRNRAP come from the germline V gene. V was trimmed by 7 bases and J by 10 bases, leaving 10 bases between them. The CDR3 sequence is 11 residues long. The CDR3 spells CASAVAAKLFF. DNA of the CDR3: TGTGCTAGTGCGGTTGCTGCAAAACTGTTTTTT.